This T cell receptor beta chain comes out of a study of OX40 agonist ivuxolimab in advanced cancers. The wider study: Ivuxolimab, an antibody that agonizes OX40 (CD134), was administered to the patients.

Profiling relied on immunoSEQ multiplex PCR, and the TCRdb table lists in-frame clones only, not all of them. Of about 24,000 clones in the sample, approximately 88% are singletons; the top ten hold approximately 10%. CDR3 length: 17 residues. Trimming cost V 1 base and J 0 bases, with 15 bases left between them. Germline V gene sequence: CDR1 MDHEN, CDR2 SYDVKM. Study-level results: No antigen was identified for the clonally expanded peripheral T cells. Among the lowest levels of clonal expansion were found in partial responders at 0.1-3.0 mg/kg.

This clone was picked up a small number of times. The antigen remains unidentified. Blood specimens came from baseline, cycle 4 day 1, and cycle 7 day 1. The TCR sequence derives from an adult with an advanced solid tumor such as melanoma, head and neck, liver or kidney cancer. Specimen: CD4+ or CD8+ T cells sorted from blood, collected in a trial of the OX40 agonist ivuxolimab. V and J are TRBV28 and TRBJ1-1; maybe TRBD1 (6 bases). For the CDR3, the DNA is TGTGCCAGCAGTTTATTGATGTGGGGGCCCTTGAACACTGAAGCTTTCTTT. As protein: CASSLLMWGPLNTEAFF.